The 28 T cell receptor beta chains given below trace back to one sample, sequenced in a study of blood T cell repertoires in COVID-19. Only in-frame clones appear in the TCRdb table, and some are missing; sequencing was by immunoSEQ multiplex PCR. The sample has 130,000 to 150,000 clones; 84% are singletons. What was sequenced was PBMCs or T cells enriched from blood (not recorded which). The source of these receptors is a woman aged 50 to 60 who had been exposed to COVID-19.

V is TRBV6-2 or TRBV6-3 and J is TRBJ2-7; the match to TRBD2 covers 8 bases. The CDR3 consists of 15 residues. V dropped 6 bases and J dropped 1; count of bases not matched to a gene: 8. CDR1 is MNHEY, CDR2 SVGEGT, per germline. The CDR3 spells CASSKKAGESYEQYF. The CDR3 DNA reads TGTGCCAGCAGCAAAAAAGCGGGAGAGTCCTACGAGCAGTACTTC.

CDR3 region: CAYPRQGKREGGDQPQHF. CDR3 nucleotide sequence: TGTGCCTACCCTCGGCAGGGGAAAAGGGAGGGAGGCGATCAGCCCCAGCATTTT. The V gene is TRBV14, the J gene TRBJ1-5; D may be TRBD1 (6 bases). V lost 11 bases and J 5 bases, leaving 31 bases between the germline ends. The germline gives CDR1 SGHDN, CDR2 FVKESK. This CDR3 is 18 amino acids long.

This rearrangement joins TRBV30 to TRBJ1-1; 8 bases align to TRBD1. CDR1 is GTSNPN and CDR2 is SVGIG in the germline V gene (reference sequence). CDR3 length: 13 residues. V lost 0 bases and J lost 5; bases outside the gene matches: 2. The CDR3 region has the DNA TGTGCCTGGAGTGTAAACAGGGGGACTGAAGCTTTCTTT. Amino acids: CAWSVNRGTEAFF.

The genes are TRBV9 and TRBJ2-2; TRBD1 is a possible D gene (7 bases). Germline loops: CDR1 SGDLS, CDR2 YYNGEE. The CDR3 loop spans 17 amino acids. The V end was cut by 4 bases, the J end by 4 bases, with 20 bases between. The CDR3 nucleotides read TGTGCCAGCAGCCCCAGGGGGATTAGCGGAGTCACCGGGGAGCTGTTTTTT. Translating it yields CASSPRGISGVTGELFF.

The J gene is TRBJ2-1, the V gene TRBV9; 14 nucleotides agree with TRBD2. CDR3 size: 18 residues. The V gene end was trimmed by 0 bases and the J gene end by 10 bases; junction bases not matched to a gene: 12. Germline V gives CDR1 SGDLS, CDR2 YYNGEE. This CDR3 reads CASSVGTSGGSLISEQFF. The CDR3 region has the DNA TGTGCCAGCAGCGTAGGGACTAGCGGGGGGTCCCTCATCTCCGAGCAGTTCTTC.

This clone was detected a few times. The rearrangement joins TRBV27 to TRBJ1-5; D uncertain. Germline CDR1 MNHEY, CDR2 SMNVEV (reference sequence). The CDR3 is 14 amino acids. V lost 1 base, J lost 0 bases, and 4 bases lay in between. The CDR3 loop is CASSLFSSNQPQHF. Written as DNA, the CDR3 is TGTGCCAGCAGTTTATTCTCTAGCAATCAGCCCCAGCATTTT.

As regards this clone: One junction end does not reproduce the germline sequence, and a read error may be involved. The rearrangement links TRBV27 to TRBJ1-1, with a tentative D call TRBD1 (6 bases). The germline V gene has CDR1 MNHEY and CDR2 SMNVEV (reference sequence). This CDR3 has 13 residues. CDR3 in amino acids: CASSDTGNPEAFF. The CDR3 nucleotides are TGTGCCAGCAGCGACACAGGGAACCCTGAAGCTTTCTTT.

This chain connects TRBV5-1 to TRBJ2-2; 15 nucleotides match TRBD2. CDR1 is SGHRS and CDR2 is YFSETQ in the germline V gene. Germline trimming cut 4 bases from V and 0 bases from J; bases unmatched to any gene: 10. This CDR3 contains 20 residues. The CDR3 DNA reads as TGCGCCAGCAGCAGGGGGGGACTAGCGGGAGGTCCAGCGAACACCGGGGAGCTGTTTTTT. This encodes CASSRGGLAGGPANTGELFF.

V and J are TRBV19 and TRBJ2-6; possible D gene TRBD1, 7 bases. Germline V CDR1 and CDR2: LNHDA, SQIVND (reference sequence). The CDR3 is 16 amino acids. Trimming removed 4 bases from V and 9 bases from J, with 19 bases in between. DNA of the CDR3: TGTGCCAGTAGTAGGGGGACTGGACAGGTTCACAACGTCCTGACTTTC. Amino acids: CASSRGTGQVHNVLTF.

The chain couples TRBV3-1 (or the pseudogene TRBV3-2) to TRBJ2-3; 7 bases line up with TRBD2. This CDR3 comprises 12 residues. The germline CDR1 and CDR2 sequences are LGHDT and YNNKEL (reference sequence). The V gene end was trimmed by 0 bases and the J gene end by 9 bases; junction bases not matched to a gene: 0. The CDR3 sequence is CASSQEGLTQYF. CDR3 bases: TGTGCCAGCAGCCAAGAGGGACTAACGCAGTATTTT.

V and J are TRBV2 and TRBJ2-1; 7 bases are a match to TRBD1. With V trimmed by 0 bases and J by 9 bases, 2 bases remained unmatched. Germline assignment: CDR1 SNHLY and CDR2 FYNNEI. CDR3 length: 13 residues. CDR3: CASSEAPGGEQFF. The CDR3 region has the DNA TGTGCCAGCAGTGAAGCGCCAGGGGGTGAGCAGTTCTTC.

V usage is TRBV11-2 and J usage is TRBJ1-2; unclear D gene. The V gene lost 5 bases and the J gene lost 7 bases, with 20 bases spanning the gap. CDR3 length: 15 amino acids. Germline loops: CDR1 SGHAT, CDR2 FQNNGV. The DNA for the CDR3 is TGTGCCAGCAGCCAAGGCCCAATTATTGGGCTTGGCTACACCTTC. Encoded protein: CASSQGPIIGLGYTF.

The CDR3 protein is CASSAISGVLETQYF. The CDR3 DNA reads as TGCGCCAGCAGTGCTATTAGCGGGGTTCTTGAGACCCAGTACTTC. The chain carries TRBV10-2 and TRBJ2-5; 8 bases map to TRBD2. The CDR3 consists of 15 residues. J gave up 5 bases and V 4 bases, and 9 bases lay outside the gene matches. The germline CDR1 and CDR2 sequences are WSHSY and SAAADI.

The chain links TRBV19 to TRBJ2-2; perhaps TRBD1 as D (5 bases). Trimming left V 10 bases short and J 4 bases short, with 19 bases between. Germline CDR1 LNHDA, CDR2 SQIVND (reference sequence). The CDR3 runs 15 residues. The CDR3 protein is CATRPQGSITGELFF. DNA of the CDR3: TGTGCCACCCGACCCCAGGGATCGATCACCGGGGAGCTGTTTTTT.

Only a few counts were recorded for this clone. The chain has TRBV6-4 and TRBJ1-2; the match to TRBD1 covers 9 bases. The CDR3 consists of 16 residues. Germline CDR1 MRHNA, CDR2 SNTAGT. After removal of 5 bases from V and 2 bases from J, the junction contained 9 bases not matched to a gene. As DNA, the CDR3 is TGTGCCAGCAGTCCCGGGACAGGGTCGGGGAACTATGGCTACACCTTC. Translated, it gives CASSPGTGSGNYGYTF.

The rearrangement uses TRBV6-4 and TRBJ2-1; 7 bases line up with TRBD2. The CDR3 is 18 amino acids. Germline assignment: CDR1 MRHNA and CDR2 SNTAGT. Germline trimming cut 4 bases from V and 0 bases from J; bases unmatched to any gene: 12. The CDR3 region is CASSGYPSGARSYNEQFF. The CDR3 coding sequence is TGTGCCAGCAGTGGCTACCCCAGCGGGGCCCGCTCCTACAATGAGCAGTTCTTC.

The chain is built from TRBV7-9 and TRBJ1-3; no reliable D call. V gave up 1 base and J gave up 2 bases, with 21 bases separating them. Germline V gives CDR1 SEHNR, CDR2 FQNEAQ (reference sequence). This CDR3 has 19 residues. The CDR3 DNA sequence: TGTGCCAGCAGCTTAGTCTTTAGACACGATAGGAAAACTGGAAACACCATATATTTT. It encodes CASSLVFRHDRKTGNTIYF. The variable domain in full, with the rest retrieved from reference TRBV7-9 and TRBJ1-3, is DTGVSQNPRHKITKRGQNVTFRCDPISEHNRLYWYRQTLGQGPEFLTYFQNEAQLEKSRLLSDRFSAERPKGSFSTLEIQRTEQGDSAMYLCASSLVFRHDRKTGNTIYFGEGSWLTVV.

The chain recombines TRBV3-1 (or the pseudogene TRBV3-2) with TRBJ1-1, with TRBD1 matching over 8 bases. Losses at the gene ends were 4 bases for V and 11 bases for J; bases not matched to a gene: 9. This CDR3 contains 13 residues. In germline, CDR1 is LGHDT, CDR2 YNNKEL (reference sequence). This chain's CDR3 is CASSPGGRGPAFF. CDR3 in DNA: TGTGCCAGCAGCCCCGGTGGCAGGGGGCCTGCTTTCTTT.

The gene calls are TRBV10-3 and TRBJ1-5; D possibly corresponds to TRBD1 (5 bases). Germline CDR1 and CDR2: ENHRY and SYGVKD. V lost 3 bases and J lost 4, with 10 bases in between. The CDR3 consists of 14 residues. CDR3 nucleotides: TGTGCCATCAGTGATCTGGGGCAAAATCAGCCCCAGCATTTT. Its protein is CAISDLGQNQPQHF.

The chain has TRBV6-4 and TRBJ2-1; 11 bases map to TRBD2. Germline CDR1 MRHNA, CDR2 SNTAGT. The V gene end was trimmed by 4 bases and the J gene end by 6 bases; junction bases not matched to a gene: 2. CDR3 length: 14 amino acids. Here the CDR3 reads CASSALAGGNEQFF. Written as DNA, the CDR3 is TGTGCCAGCAGTGCCCTAGCGGGGGGCAATGAGCAGTTCTTC.

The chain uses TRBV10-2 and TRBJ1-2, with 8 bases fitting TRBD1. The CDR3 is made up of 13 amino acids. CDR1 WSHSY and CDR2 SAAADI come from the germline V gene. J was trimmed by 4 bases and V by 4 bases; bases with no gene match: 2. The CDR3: CASSADRVYGYTF. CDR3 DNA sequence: TGCGCCAGCAGTGCGGACAGGGTCTATGGCTACACCTTC.

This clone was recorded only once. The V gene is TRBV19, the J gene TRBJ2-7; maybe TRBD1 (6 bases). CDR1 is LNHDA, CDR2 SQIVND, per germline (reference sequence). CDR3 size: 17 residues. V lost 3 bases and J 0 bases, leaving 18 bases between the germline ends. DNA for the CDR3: TGTGCCAGTAGTATCTCGACCCTGACAGGCTTCTCCTACGAGCAGTACTTC. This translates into CASSISTLTGFSYEQYF.

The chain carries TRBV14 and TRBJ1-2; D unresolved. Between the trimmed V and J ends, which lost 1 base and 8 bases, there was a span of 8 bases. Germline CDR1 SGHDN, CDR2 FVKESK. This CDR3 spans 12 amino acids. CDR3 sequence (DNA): TGTGCCAGCAGCCAAGGGGCAAGGGGCTACACCTTC. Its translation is CASSQGARGYTF.

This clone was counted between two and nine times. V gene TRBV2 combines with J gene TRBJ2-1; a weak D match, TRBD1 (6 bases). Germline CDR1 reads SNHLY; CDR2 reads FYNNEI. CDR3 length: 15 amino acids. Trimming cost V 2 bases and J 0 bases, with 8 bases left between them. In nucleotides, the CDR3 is TGTGCCAGCAGTGAACAGGGGAGCTCCTACAATGAGCAGTTCTTC. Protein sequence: CASSEQGSSYNEQFF.

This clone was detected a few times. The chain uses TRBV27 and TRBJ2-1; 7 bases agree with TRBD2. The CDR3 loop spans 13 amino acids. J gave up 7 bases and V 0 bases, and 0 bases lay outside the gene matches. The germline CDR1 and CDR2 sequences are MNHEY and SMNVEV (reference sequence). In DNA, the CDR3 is TGTGCCAGCAGTTTATCGGGGGGGAATGAGCAGTTCTTC. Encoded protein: CASSLSGGNEQFF.

For the CDR3, the DNA is TGTGCCAGCAGCCAAGATAGGGGGGACAGGGTCTACAATGAGCAGTTCTTC. It is translated as CASSQDRGDRVYNEQFF. The chain links TRBV14 to TRBJ2-1, with 9 bases fitting TRBD1. After removal of 0 bases from V and 3 bases from J, the junction contained 6 bases not matched to a gene. The CDR3 contains 17 residues. CDR1 and CDR2 (germline): SGHDN, FVKESK.

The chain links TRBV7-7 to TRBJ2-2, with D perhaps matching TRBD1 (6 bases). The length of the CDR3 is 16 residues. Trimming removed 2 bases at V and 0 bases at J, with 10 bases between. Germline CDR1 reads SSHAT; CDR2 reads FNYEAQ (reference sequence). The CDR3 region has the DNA TGTGCCAGCAGCTTAAGACAGGTTTCGAACACCGGGGAGCTGTTTTTT. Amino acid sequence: CASSLRQVSNTGELFF.

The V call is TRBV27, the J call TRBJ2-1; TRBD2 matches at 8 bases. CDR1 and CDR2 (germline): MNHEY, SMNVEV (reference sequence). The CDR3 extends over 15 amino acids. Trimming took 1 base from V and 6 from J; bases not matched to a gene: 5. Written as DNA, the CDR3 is TGTGCCAGCAGTTTATTCGGGGGGGGGTTCAATGAGCAGTTCTTC. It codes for CASSLFGGGFNEQFF.